This T cell receptor beta chain emerged from a study of human T cells and chemical hapten exposure. A note on this clonotype: Antigen specificity is unknown.

The ends lost 4 bases at V and 7 bases at J; junction bases unmatched: 4. The CDR3 runs 13 residues. TCRdb called the RACE reads again in MiXCR, with one record for every CDR3 protein. This table has 65,000 to 90,000 distinct CDR3 sequences, approximately 15% appearing once. This sample's time point: pre-sensitization, week 0. Treatment denoted: therapeutic diphenylcyclopropenone sensitization with weekly scalp DPC. Study-wide results and limits: The donor cohort had alopecia, so its immune response may not match that of healthy people. Positively correlated with patch test score were the counts of PT1 expanded TCRs. The formation of large CDR3 similarity clusters by expanded TCRs significantly exceeded that of controls.

The sample was whole blood, taken in connection with sensitization to the hapten diphenylcyclopropenone (DPC). The clonotype was recovered from a woman in her 50s with alopecia areata. Some clones in this sample may be carry-over from other donors' samples. V gene TRBV12-3 or TRBV12-4 combines with J gene TRBJ1-1; 9 nucleotides match TRBD1. Written as DNA, the CDR3 is TGTGCCAGCAGTTCGCCGGGACAGGGTGAAGCTTTCTTT. Translating gives CASSSPGQGEAFF.